This T cell receptor (beta chain) came from a study of T and B cells in COVID-19 patients. Turning to the study itself: Blood was sampled from COVID-19 patients who were either actively infected or recovered. At median age around 37 years, recovered patients were younger than active-infection patients at approximately 64. Study-wide results and caveats: Clonality of TRB repertoires was high in active COVID-19; recovery brought above-healthy diversity and richness.

Blood genomic DNA input for TRB amplification was about 250-550 ng. The CDR3 has 15 residues. Germline CDR1 and CDR2: MNHEY and SVGAGI. V was pared by 5 bases and J by 5 bases, with 13 bases between. Multiplex PCR with BIOMED2 TRB-A/B primer pools amplified TRB rearrangements. TCRdb reprocessed the multiplex PCR reads with MiXCR, giving one entry per CDR3 protein. The top ten hold 35% to 45% of the sample, which has some 5,000 distinct CDR3 sequences, over 25% seen once. By sample fraction, this clonotype is medium-sized (0.01 to 0.1%). What it binds is unknown. The sample consisted of blood. This chain connects TRBV6-5 to TRBJ1-6, with D hard to call. The TCR originated in a human donor with active COVID-19. The CDR3 loop is CASSISDGHNSPLHF. The DNA for the CDR3 is TGTGCCAGCAGTATCTCCGACGGGCATAATTCACCCCTCCACTTT.